The 20 T cell receptor beta chains below come from one sample, sequenced in a study of control samples from healthy donors and cancer patients. Using immunoSEQ multiplex PCR, the repertoire was profiled, and TCRdb retains in-frame clones only, with some absent. The sample shows over 100,000 clones, approximately 90% of them seen only once. Sequences were obtained from blood. These receptor sequences come from a woman between 50 and 59 years old in good health.

The chain employs TRBV5-4 and TRBJ2-2; TRBD2 might be the D (6 bases). The CDR3 is 15 amino acids. Trimming took 4 bases from V and 5 from J, leaving 15 bases between them. The V gene's germline CDR1 is SGHNT and CDR2 YYREEE (reference sequence). The CDR3 is CASSLGGGMTGELFF. The CDR3 DNA is TGTGCCAGCAGCCTCGGCGGCGGGATGACCGGGGAGCTGTTTTTT. Together with reference TRBV5-4 and TRBJ2-2, the CDR3 gives the full variable domain: ETGVTQSPTHLIKTRGQQVTLRCSSQSGHNTVSWYQQALGQGPQFIFQYYREEENGRGNFPPRFSGLQFPNYSSELNVNALELDDSALYLCASSLGGGMTGELFFGEGSRLTVL.

CDR3 amino acids: CASSLAAGGNYGYTF. CDR3 bases: TGTGCCAGCAGCTTAGCCGCAGGGGGGAACTATGGCTACACCTTC. The chain is built from TRBV11-2 and TRBJ1-2; 7 nucleotides align to TRBD1. CDR1 and CDR2 from the germline V gene are SGHAT and FQNNGV. V shed 1 base, J shed 2 bases, and the junction held 4 bases outside the gene matches. The CDR3 extends over 15 amino acids.

Note on this clone: Other DNA sequences from this sample encode an identical CDR3 as well. The chain uses TRBV19 and TRBJ2-1, with TRBD2 identical over 10 bases. Germline V gives CDR1 LNHDA, CDR2 SQIVND (reference sequence). J lost 8 bases, V lost 4 bases, and 2 bases had no gene match. The CDR3 loop spans 13 amino acids. As DNA, the CDR3 is TGTGCCAGTAGTAACCTAGCGGGAGATGAGCAGTTCTTC. It is translated as CASSNLAGDEQFF.

The chain links TRBV30 to TRBJ1-5; unclear D gene. This CDR3 is built from 13 residues. V lost 1 base and J lost 6, with 10 bases in between. Germline CDR1 is GTSNPN and CDR2 is SVGIG (reference sequence). CDR3 amino acids: CAWSASEGQPQHF. CDR3 in DNA: TGTGCCTGGAGTGCCTCAGAGGGTCAGCCCCAGCATTTT.

The chain links TRBV10-3 to TRBJ1-6; D call uncertain. The CDR3 has 14 residues. The germline CDR1 and CDR2 sequences are ENHRY and SYGVKD. Trimming shortened V by 3 bases and J by 9 bases, and 12 bases separated the two germline ends. The CDR3 region has the DNA TGTGCCATCAGTGATCTGGGAGGTGCTTCACCCCTCCACTTT. Translated, it gives CAISDLGGASPLHF.

The rearrangement joins TRBV20-1 to TRBJ2-2; D unresolved. V lost 3 bases and J lost 2, with 13 bases in between. This CDR3 comprises 15 residues. Germline V CDR1 and CDR2: DFQATT, SNEGSKA (reference sequence). CDR3 amino acids: CSASISGLNTGELFF. The CDR3 DNA follows: TGCAGTGCTAGTATTTCCGGGCTCAACACCGGGGAGCTGTTTTTT.

The rearrangement joins TRBV7-8 to TRBJ1-5, with D tentatively TRBD1 (5 bases). The length of the CDR3 is 16 residues. V was pared by 5 bases and J by 2 bases, with 16 bases between. Germline lookup yields CDR1 SGHVS and CDR2 FQNEAQ. The CDR3, as DNA: TGTGCCAGCAGCGCTCAGGGTATTGGTGGCAATCAGCCCCAGCATTTT. As protein: CASSAQGIGGNQPQHF. Full variable domain (outside the CDR3, taken from reference TRBV7-8 and TRBJ1-5): GAGVSQSPRYKVAKRGQDVALRCDPISGHVSLFWYQQALGQGPEFLTYFQNEAQLDKSGLPSDRFFAERPEGSVSTLKIQRTQQEDSAVYLCASSAQGIGGNQPQHFGDGTRLSIL.

CDR3 DNA sequence: TGTGCCTGGAGTGTCTCTGTAGTACTCACCTACGAGCAGTACTTC. As protein: CAWSVSVVLTYEQYF. The chain uses TRBV30 and TRBJ2-7; D is uncertain. CDR1 and CDR2 (germline): GTSNPN, SVGIG (reference sequence). This CDR3 is 15 amino acids long. The V gene lost 0 bases and the J gene lost 2 bases, with 14 bases spanning the gap.

V and J are TRBV2 and TRBJ1-4, with D perhaps matching TRBD1 (5 bases). The germline gives CDR1 SNHLY, CDR2 FYNNEI. Trimming removed 3 bases at V and 3 bases at J, with 8 bases between. CDR3 length: 14 residues. The CDR3 loop is CASSEGLANEKLFF. The CDR3 DNA reads as TGTGCCAGCAGTGAGGGGCTTGCTAATGAAAAACTGTTTTTT.

CDR3 in DNA: TGCAGCGTAGTAGCGGGGGGGCTTTCTTTGTGGGAGCTGTTTTTT. This gives the protein CSVVAGGLSLWELFF. J is TRBJ2-2 and V is TRBV29-1, with TRBD2 matching 11 bases. With 6 bases clipped from V and 9 bases from J, the junction kept 12 bases outside the gene matches. The CDR3 is 15 residues long. CDR1 and CDR2 (germline): SQVTM, ANQGSEA.

Only a few counts were recorded for this clone. V and J are TRBV19 and TRBJ1-4; 8 nucleotides agree with TRBD1. J was trimmed by 3 bases and V by 7 bases; bases with no gene match: 7. From germline, CDR1 is LNHDA and CDR2 SQIVND (reference sequence). This CDR3 contains 15 residues. The chain's CDR3 is CASKIQGGSNEKLFF. CDR3 bases: TGTGCCAGTAAGATACAGGGGGGATCTAATGAAAAACTGTTTTTT.

V gene TRBV19 combines with J gene TRBJ1-1; a possible D gene is TRBD1 (5 bases). Germline V gives CDR1 LNHDA, CDR2 SQIVND (reference sequence). Trimming stripped 8 bases from V and 2 bases from J, with 15 bases between. The CDR3 loop spans 14 amino acids. This CDR3 is CASSPGGVNTEAFF. As DNA, the CDR3 is TGTGCCAGTTCTCCTGGGGGAGTTAACACTGAAGCTTTCTTT.

V is TRBV9 and J is TRBJ1-6; D may be TRBD1 (5 bases). Germline V lookup: CDR1 SGDLS, CDR2 YYNGEE. Deletions cut 5 bases from V and 8 bases from J, with 14 bases between. The CDR3 totals 14 residues. The CDR3 nucleotides are TGTGCCAGCAGTCCCGGGACCCACTATTCACCCCTCCACTTT. Its protein is CASSPGTHYSPLHF.

The chain employs TRBV29-1 and TRBJ1-1; D remains unclear. CDR3 length equals 11 residues. The V end was cut by 4 bases, the J end by 1 base, with 4 bases between. CDR1 is SQVTM and CDR2 is ANQGSEA in the germline V gene. The CDR3 DNA follows: TGCAGCGTTGGACAGAACACTGAAGCTTTCTTT. Translation gives CSVGQNTEAFF. The full variable domain, rest sourced from reference TRBV29-1 and TRBJ1-1, is SAVISQKPSRDICQRGTSLTIQCQVDSQVTMMFWYRQQPGQSLTLIATANQGSEATYESGFVIDKFPISRPNLTFSTLTVSNMSPEDSSIYLCSVGQNTEAFFGQGTRLTVV.

This chain connects TRBV28 to TRBJ1-2, with D possibly being TRBD1 (6 bases). The CDR3 has 15 residues. The V gene's germline CDR1 is MDHEN and CDR2 SYDVKM. V gave up 6 bases and J gave up 6 bases, with 20 bases separating them. Here the CDR3 DNA reads TGTGCCAGCAGCACTGCGGGGGGCGCTTTGAATGGCTACACCTTC. Encoded protein: CASSTAGGALNGYTF.

This clone has only a few counts. V and J are TRBV7-9 and TRBJ2-1, with D maybe TRBD2 (5 bases). The V gene lost 5 bases and the J gene lost 9 bases, with 20 bases spanning the gap. This CDR3 spans 15 amino acids. Germline V gene lookup returns CDR1 SEHNR and CDR2 FQNEAQ (reference sequence). The CDR3 DNA reads TGTGCCAGCAGCCCGCGCCCCACTCGCGGAGGTGAGCAGTTCTTC. Its translation: CASSPRPTRGGEQFF.

The sample holds one count of this clone. This chain links TRBV7-9 with TRBJ1-2; no clear D gene. This CDR3 has 14 amino acids. Deletions cut 0 bases from V and 4 bases from J, with 9 bases between. Per germline, CDR1 SEHNR and CDR2 FQNEAQ (reference sequence). CDR3 residues: CASSLAGVGYGYTF. CDR3 bases: TGTGCCAGCAGCTTAGCGGGCGTTGGCTATGGCTACACCTTC.

The genes are TRBV10-1 and TRBJ2-7; no reliable D call. This CDR3 region has 12 residues. Per germline, CDR1 WNHNN and CDR2 SYGVQD (reference sequence). In nucleotides, the CDR3 is TGCCTTACCTCGGTGGCCAACTACGAGCAGTACTTC. This codes for CLTSVANYEQYF.

This rearrangement joins TRBV30 to TRBJ2-2; D perhaps matches TRBD2 (6 bases). The germline gives CDR1 GTSNPN, CDR2 SVGIG (reference sequence). There are 15 residues in the CDR3. The V end lost 1 base, the J end lost 2 bases, and 11 bases lay between the germline ends. CDR3 in amino acids: CAWSGLGLNTGELFF. Written as DNA, the CDR3 is TGTGCCTGGAGTGGCTTGGGACTCAACACCGGGGAGCTGTTTTTT.

CDR3 protein: CASSPQVNQPQHF. CDR3 nucleotide sequence: TGCGCCAGCAGCCCACAGGTGAATCAGCCCCAGCATTTT. This chain links TRBV4-1 with TRBJ1-5, with D possibly TRBD1 on 5 matching bases. Germline V CDR1 and CDR2: MGHRA, YSYEKL. V shed 4 bases and J shed 4 bases, with 8 bases lying between them. CDR3 length: 13 residues.